This entry lists 5 T cell receptor beta chains sequenced from one sample in a study of cytomegalovirus exposure and HLA in healthy donors. With 60 Vbeta and 13 Jbeta primers, the PCR was carried out. Using immunoSEQ multiplex PCR, the repertoire was profiled, and TCRdb retains in-frame clones only, with some absent. This sample has around 180,000 clones; approximately 80% occur once, and the top ten carry 2.1%. Input material: PBMCs. Receptors originate from a woman under 30 in good health and CMV-seropositive.

The chain joins TRBV5-1 to TRBJ1-6, with D maybe TRBD1 (5 bases). Germline V gene lookup returns CDR1 SGHRS and CDR2 YFSETQ. V was shortened by 4 bases and J by 2 bases, with 10 bases between the two germline ends. The CDR3 runs 15 residues. CDR3 residues: CASSLGTTYNSPLHF. The CDR3 bases are TGCGCCAGCAGCCTAGGGACTACCTATAATTCACCCCTCCACTTT.

The rearrangement uses TRBV19 and TRBJ2-3, with TRBD1 matching 7 bases. V gave up 8 bases and J gave up 2 bases; unmatched junction bases: 7. CDR1 and CDR2 from the germline V gene are LNHDA and SQIVND (reference sequence). The CDR3 is 14 amino acids. The CDR3 loop is CASGLTGSTDTQYF. The CDR3 DNA reads TGTGCCAGTGGGCTGACAGGGTCCACAGATACGCAGTATTTT.

This rearrangement joins TRBV29-1 to TRBJ1-2; possibly TRBD1 for D (5 bases). The CDR3 is 15 residues long. V lost 4 bases to trimming and J lost 4 bases, with 19 bases between them. CDR1 and CDR2 from the germline V gene are SQVTM and ANQGSEA. CDR3 residues: CSVGPRIGAVYGYTF. The CDR3 nucleotides are TGCAGCGTTGGGCCCCGTATAGGGGCGGTCTATGGCTACACCTTC.

The gene calls are TRBV5-1 and TRBJ1-1; D unresolved. Trimming left V 2 bases short and J 0 bases short, with 11 bases between. CDR3 length: 15 residues. Germline V gene data show CDR1 as SGHRS and CDR2 as YFSETQ. DNA of the CDR3: TGCGCCAGCAGCTTTAGTGCCTCGATGAACACTGAAGCTTTCTTT. Protein sequence: CASSFSASMNTEAFF.

The chain joins TRBV9 to TRBJ2-3; 10 nucleotides match TRBD2. Germline V gives CDR1 SGDLS, CDR2 YYNGEE. The CDR3 consists of 16 residues. V trimming: 3 bases; J trimming: 2 bases; junction bases outside the gene matches: 6. CDR3 in amino acids: CASSGERGGTTDTQYF. CDR3 coding DNA: TGTGCCAGCAGCGGGGAGCGGGGGGGGACCACAGATACGCAGTATTTT.